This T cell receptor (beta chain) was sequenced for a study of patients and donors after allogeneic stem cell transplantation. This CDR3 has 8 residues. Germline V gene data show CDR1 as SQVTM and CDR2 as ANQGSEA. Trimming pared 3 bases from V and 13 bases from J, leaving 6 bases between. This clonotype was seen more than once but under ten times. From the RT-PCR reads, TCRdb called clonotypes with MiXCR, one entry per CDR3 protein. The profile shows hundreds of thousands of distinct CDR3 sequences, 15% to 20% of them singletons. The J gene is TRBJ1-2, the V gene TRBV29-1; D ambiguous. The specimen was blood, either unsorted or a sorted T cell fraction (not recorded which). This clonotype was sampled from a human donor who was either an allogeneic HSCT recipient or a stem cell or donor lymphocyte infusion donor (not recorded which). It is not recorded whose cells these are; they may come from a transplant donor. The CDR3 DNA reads TGCAGCGTTGACAGTGTCACCTTC. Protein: CSVDSVTF.